The T cell receptor beta chain described here comes from a study of shared clonotypes between healthy human individuals. In its sample, this clone was seen a few times. Produced via immunoSEQ multiplex PCR; TCRdb's table is partial and in-frame only. Among fewer than 400,000 clones listed, about 74% were seen once. The CDR3 loop spans 10 amino acids. The ends were cut back, 6 bases at V and 9 bases at J, with 9 bases in the middle. Germline-derived CDR1 and CDR2 are SQVTM and ANQGSEA. The specimen was memory CD4+ T cells sorted from blood. Documented subset: CD45RA-negative fraction. The sequence came from a man in his thirties or forties in good health. The chain combines TRBV29-1 with TRBJ2-1; tentatively, D is TRBD1 (6 bases). The CDR3: CSVVGGEQFF. In DNA, the CDR3 is TGCAGCGTCGTAGGGGGTGAGCAGTTCTTC.